This section outlines one T cell receptor beta chain sequence together with its context. This clonotype was counted a few times. Its cognate antigen has yet to be identified. Base qualities are not recorded, but no much larger clone differs from it by a single base. From its cysteine to its phenylalanine, the CDR3 spans 16 amino acids. Only the CDR3 portion is preserved as DNA: 48 bases, with reading frame beginning at the first base. V is trimmed back by 8 bases and J by 3 bases, and the junction contains 16 bases that no gene match accounts for. The CDR1 and CDR2 encoded by the germline V gene are SGHRS and YFSETQ. The data stem from a study of neurological immune-mediated disorders (dated by TCRdb to 2018 to 2020). For context, the study as a whole: Of the approximately 35 multiple sclerosis patients, approximately 30 had relapsing-remitting MS and 3 had secondary progressive MS. Longitudinal HAM/TSP and healthy donors were sampled at 3 time-points each (roughly 3-45 month intervals). The 90 to 110 TCR-beta libraries covered PBMC samples along with longitudinal samples, technical triplicates, and paired sorted CD4+ and CD8+ T-cell subsets. The study compared peripheral blood TCR-beta repertoires of HTLV-I-associated myelopathy (HAM/TSP) patients, multiple sclerosis patients and healthy controls using UMI-based sequencing. The cohort included approximately 68 subjects: roughly 15 with HAM/TSP, around 34 with multiple sclerosis, and around 20 healthy controls. The paper as a whole reports these results and caveats: TCR clonal expansion was greatest in HAM/TSP patients and smallest in MS patients, who ranked below even healthy controls. No association of the MS cluster with clinical or MRI features was observed, and the need for larger cohorts was stated by the authors. In phylogenetic analysis, the repertoires of 18 of 34 MS patients grouped into a cluster of related CDR3 sequences, which suggests a possible signature at the repertoire level. No identical CDR3 amino acid sequences were shared among expanded clones across subjects, suggesting private TCR-beta repertoires in all groups.

cDNA was synthesized by template-switch 5'RACE using a primer carrying a 10-nucleotide random unique molecular identifier by which each TCR transcript was tagged. Over 180 million TCR-beta sequences, covering 15-18 subjects, were produced in each sequencing run. The RNeasy kit was used for extraction of total RNA. TCR-beta VDJ regions were amplified with primers for the TCR constant region and the 5'RACE anchor, using the KAPA Real-time Library Amplification kit. A first PCR added sample indexes and Illumina adaptors, and a second PCR then raised library yield. After Ampure bead purification, the roughly 650 bp TCR product was size-selected on a 2% E-gel SizeSelection system. Before pooling, library quality was checked on a Bioanalyzer, concentration was measured with Qubit, and libraries were quantified with the Kapa Library Quantification kit. Libraries were sequenced paired-end 2 x 150 bp on an Illumina HiSeq 2500. To increase sequence diversity, about 24-32% phiX was spiked into each library pool. In the source study's methods: The UMI-based MiGEC pipeline processed quality-filtered reads and removed over 80% of raw TCR sequences during error correction. IMGT germline references were used for alignment of VDJ genes, and clonotypes were defined by a unique CDR3 amino acid sequence together with V-J genes. Clonal expansion, Shannon diversity and CDR3 relatedness were evaluated with VDJtools (CalcPairwiseDistances, ClusterSamples), while phylogenetic trees were built in CLCbio workbench. A clone was classed as expanded if it had 8 or more unique UMIs, a cutoff based on coefficient-of-variation modelling across technical triplicates. TCRdb reprocessed the public reads (quality trimming at Q25 with fastp, clone calling with MiXCR) and kept in-frame beta chains. Here each entry gathers all rows of one CDR3 protein and keeps the most common genes and DNA. TCRdb, not the original authors, processed these V and J calls. The sample records 65,000 to 95,000 distinct CDR3 sequences, 5.8% of which are singletons. Jointly, the top ten make up roughly 8.6% of the sample.

The sample's time point label, decoded: longitudinal time-point 2. For unsorted PBMC libraries, 2 million PBMCs were used after storage in RNAlater at -80 degrees C until RNA extraction. The multiple sclerosis patients were enrolled in a US clinical protocol that evaluated disease progression with magnetic resonance imaging. Peripheral blood was subjected to Ficoll-Hypaque density gradient centrifugation to isolate PBMCs, which were then cryopreserved in liquid nitrogen. This sequence originates from a woman in her sixties or seventies with multiple sclerosis. Sequenced sample: PBMCs. The sequence joins TRBV5-1 to TRBJ1-2, and TRBD1 aligns with 7 junction nucleotides. The DNA reads TGCGCCAGTACTAGGCTTGACAGGGCTGGCGACTATGGCTACACCTTC. Its protein product is CASTRLDRAGDYGYTF.